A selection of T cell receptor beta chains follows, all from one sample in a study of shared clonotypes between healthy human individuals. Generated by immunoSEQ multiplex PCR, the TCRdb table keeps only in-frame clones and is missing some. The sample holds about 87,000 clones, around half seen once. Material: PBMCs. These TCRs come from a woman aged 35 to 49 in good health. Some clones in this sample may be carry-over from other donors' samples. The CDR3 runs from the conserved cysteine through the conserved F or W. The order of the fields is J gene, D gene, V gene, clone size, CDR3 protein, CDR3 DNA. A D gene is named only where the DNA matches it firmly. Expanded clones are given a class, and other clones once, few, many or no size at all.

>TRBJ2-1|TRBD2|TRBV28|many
CASSPTGGANEQFF
TGTGCCAGCAGTCCGACGGGAGGTGCCAATGAGCAGTTCTTC
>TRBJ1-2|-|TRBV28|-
CASSLWQPPNPNYGYTF
TGTGCCAGCAGTTTATGGCAACCCCCCAATCCAAACTATGGCTACACCTTC
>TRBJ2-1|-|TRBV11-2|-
CASSSRGLVGQFF
TGTGCCAGCAGCTCCCGTGGGCTTGTCGGGCAGTTCTTC
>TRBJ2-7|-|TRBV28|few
CASSQSYRDNRLEQYF
TGTGCCAGCAGTCAATCCTACCGGGACAACAGATTAGAGCAGTACTTC
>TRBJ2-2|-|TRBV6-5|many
CASSYSPSGNTGELFF
TGTGCCAGCAGTTACTCCCCATCCGGGAACACCGGGGAGCTGTTTTTT
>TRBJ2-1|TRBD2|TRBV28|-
CASSFPRLAGVNNEQFF
TGTGCCAGCAGTTTTCCCCGACTAGCGGGAGTTAACAATGAGCAGTTCTTC
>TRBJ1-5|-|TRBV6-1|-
CASSYGQGKHF
TGTGCCAGCAGTTACGGCCAGGGGAAGCATTTT
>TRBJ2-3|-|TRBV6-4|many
CASSDGLEPGTQYF
TGTGCCAGCAGTGACGGTCTAGAGCCGGGTACGCAGTATTTT
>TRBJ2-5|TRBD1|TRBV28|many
CASSLRQRRDSFRVYF
TGTGCCAGCAGTTTACGCCAGCGCCGGGACAGCTTCCGGGTGTACTTC
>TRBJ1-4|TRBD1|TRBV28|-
CASSSPGTGREKLFF
TGTGCCAGCAGTTCACCCGGGACAGGGCGTGAAAAACTGTTTTTT
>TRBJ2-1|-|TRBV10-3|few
CAISGGEGEQFF
TGTGCCATCAGTGGAGGAGAAGGTGAGCAGTTCTTC
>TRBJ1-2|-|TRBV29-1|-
CSVEVPPGLVYGYTF
TGCAGCGTTGAAGTCCCACCGGGACTGGTCTATGGCTACACCTTC
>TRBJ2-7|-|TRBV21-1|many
CASQLAPGTKEYF
TGTGCCAGCCAATTAGCTCCCGGGACTAAGGAGTACTTC
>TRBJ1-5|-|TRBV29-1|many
CSVEDPKGRAQHF
TGCAGCGTTGAAGATCCCAAGGGAAGGGCCCAGCATTTT
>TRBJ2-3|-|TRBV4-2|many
CASSQDLAASTDTQYF
TGTGCCAGCAGCCAAGATCTGGCGGCTAGCACAGATACGCAGTATTTT
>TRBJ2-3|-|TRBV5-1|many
CASSDGSLTDTQYF
TGCGCCAGCAGCGACGGGAGCCTGACAGATACGCAGTATTTT
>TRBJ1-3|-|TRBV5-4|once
CASSPQGSGNTIYF
TGCGCCAGCAGCCCACAGGGTTCTGGAAACACCATATATTTT
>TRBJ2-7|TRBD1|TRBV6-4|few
CASSASAGTGIYEQYF
TGTGCCAGCAGTGCCTCTGCCGGGACAGGGATCTACGAGCAGTACTTC
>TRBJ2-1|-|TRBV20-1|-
CSASGGNEQFF
TGCAGTGCTAGCGGGGGTAATGAGCAGTTCTTC
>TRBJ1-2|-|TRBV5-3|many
CASSLGEKRGYTF
TGTGCCAGCAGCTTGGGGGAGAAGAGGGGCTACACCTTC
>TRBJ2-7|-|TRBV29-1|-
CSVGTDSYEQYF
TGCAGCGTTGGGACAGACTCCTACGAGCAGTACTTC
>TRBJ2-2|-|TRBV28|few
CASRDSLNTGELFF
TGTGCCAGCAGGGACAGCCTTAACACCGGGGAGCTGTTTTTT
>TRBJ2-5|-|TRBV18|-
CASSPPVLETQYF
TGTGCCAGCTCACCACCGGTTCTTGAGACCCAGTACTTC
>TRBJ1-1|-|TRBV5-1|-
CASSLTGPNTEAFF
TGCGCCAGCAGCCTGACAGGTCCTAACACTGAAGCTTTCTTT
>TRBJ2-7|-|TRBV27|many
CASSLRLDHYEQYF
TGTGCCAGCAGTTTACGGCTAGACCACTACGAGCAGTACTTC
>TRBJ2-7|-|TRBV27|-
CASSHQGSGAYEQYF
TGTGCCAGCAGTCACCAGGGGAGCGGAGCCTACGAGCAGTACTTC
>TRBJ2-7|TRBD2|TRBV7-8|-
CASSIELAGSGRDEQYF
TGTGCCAGCAGCATAGAACTAGCGGGGAGTGGGAGGGACGAGCAGTACTTC
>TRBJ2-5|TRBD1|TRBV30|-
CAVPRQGAGETQYF
TGTGCCGTTCCCAGACAGGGGGCTGGTGAGACCCAGTACTTC
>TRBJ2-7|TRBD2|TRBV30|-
CAWRTSGSWVEQYF
TGTGCCTGGAGGACTAGCGGGAGCTGGGTCGAGCAGTACTTC
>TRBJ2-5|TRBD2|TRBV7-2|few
CASSLGVAGGQYF
TGTGCCAGCAGCTTAGGAGTAGCGGGAGGGCAGTACTTC
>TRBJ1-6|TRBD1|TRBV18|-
CASSLGQGGSPLHF
TGTGCCAGCTCACTCGGACAGGGGGGTTCACCCCTCCACTTT
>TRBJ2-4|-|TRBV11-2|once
CASSLLGAKNIQYF
TGTGCCAGCAGCTTACTTGGGGCCAAAAACATTCAGTACTTC
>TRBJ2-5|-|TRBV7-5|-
CASSLAIETQYF
TGTGCCAGCAGCTTAGCGATCGAGACCCAGTACTTC
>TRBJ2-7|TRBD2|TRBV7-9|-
CASSLAASGSYEQYF
TGTGCCAGCAGCTTAGCGGCTAGCGGGAGTTACGAGCAGTACTTC
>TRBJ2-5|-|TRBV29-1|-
CSVGVQETQYF
TGCAGCGTTGGAGTACAAGAGACCCAGTACTTC
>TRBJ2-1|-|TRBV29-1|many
CSVELVLDEQFF
TGCAGCGTTGAGCTAGTACTAGATGAGCAGTTCTTC
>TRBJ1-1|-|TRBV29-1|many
CSVGGTGKAFF
TGCAGCGTTGGCGGAACGGGGAAAGCTTTCTTT
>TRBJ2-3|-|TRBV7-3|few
CASSLEGLITDTQYF
TGTGCCAGCAGCTTAGAGGGACTCATCACAGATACGCAGTATTTT
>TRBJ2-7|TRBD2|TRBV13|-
CASSLLAVPYEQYF
TGTGCCAGCAGCTTACTAGCGGTCCCCTACGAGCAGTACTTC
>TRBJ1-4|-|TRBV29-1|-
CSVGIGKEKLFF
TGCAGCGTTGGGATAGGGAAGGAAAAACTGTTTTTT
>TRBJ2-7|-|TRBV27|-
CASRLGEKPESSYEQYF
TGTGCCAGCAGGCTTGGCGAAAAACCTGAGAGCTCCTACGAGCAGTACTTC
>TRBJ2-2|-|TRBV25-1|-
CASSPYNTGELFF
TGTGCCAGCAGCCCCTATAACACCGGGGAGCTGTTTTTT
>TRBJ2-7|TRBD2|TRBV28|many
CASSPRQGLAVTYEQYF
TGTGCCAGCAGTCCAAGACAAGGACTAGCGGTCACCTACGAGCAGTACTTC
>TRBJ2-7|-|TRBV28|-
CASSFSPEGYEQYF
TGTGCCAGCAGTTTTTCCCCAGAGGGTTACGAGCAGTACTTC
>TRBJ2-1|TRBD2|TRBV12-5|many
CASAGLAGNEQFF
TGTGCTAGTGCCGGACTAGCGGGCAATGAGCAGTTCTTC